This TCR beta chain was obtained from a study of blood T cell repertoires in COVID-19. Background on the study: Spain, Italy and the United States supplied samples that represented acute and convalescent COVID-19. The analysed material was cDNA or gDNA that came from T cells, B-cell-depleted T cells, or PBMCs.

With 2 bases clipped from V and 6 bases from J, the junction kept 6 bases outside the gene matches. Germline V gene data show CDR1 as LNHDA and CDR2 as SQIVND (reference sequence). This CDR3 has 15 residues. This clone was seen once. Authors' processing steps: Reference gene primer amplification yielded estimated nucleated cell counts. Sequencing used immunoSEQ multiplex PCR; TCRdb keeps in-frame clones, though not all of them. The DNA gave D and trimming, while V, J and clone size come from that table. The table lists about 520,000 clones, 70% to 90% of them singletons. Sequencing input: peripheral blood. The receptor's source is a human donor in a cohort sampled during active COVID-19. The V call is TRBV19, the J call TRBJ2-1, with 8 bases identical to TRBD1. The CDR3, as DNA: TGTGCCAGTAGTATAAGAACCCAGGGGGCCAATGAGCAGTTCTTC. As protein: CASSIRTQGANEQFF. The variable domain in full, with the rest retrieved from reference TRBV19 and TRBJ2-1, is DGGITQSPKYLFRKEGQNVTLSCEQNLNHDAMYWYRQDPGQGLRLIYYSQIVNDFQKGDIAEGYSVSREKKESFPLTVTSAQKNPTAFYLCASSIRTQGANEQFFGPGTRLTVL.